The 9 T cell receptor beta chains presented below share a single source sample, sequenced in a study of OX40 agonist ivuxolimab in advanced cancers. TCRdb's table, derived via immunoSEQ multiplex PCR, lists solely in-frame clones and lacks some. The table lists roughly 87,000 clones, roughly nine tenths of them singletons, with 8.4% in the top ten. Here the sequenced sample was CD4+ or CD8+ T cells sorted from blood, taken in a trial of the OX40 agonist ivuxolimab. These TCRs come from an adult with an advanced solid tumor such as melanoma, head and neck, liver or kidney cancer.

In this sample, this clone turned up once. The chain combines TRBV11-3 with TRBJ2-3; D is unclear. Germline V lookup: CDR1 SGHNT, CDR2 YENEEA. The CDR3 is 15 residues long. Trimming pared 0 bases from V and 2 bases from J, leaving 9 bases between. In nucleotides, the CDR3 is TGTGCCAGCAGCTTAGACTCCACCCACACAGATACGCAGTATTTT. This gives the protein CASSLDSTHTDTQYF.

The chain joins TRBV15 to TRBJ1-3, with D uncertain. CDR1 and CDR2 from the germline V gene are LNHNV and YYDKDF (reference sequence). Trimming shortened V by 0 bases and J by 4 bases, and 16 bases separated the two germline ends. The CDR3 totals 17 residues. CDR3 nucleotide sequence: TGTGCCACCAGCAGAGAGGTGTACGACCGCTTAGGAAACACCATATATTTT. Residues: CATSREVYDRLGNTIYF. The entire variable domain, with the rest obtained from reference TRBV15 and TRBJ1-3, is as follows: DAMVIQNPRYQVTQFGKPVTLSCSQTLNHNVMYWYQQKSSQAPKLLFHYYDKDFNNEADTPDNFQSRRPNTSFCFLDIRSPGLGDTAMYLCATSREVYDRLGNTIYFGEGSWLTVV.

Notes on this clone: Other DNA variants within this sample encode the same CDR3. This chain joins TRBV11-2 and TRBJ2-5; no definite D call. Germline CDR1 reads SGHAT; CDR2 reads FQNNGV. V was clipped by 1 base and J by 5 bases, with 2 bases between them. CDR3 size: 11 residues. DNA of the CDR3: TGTGCCAGCAGCTTAGGGGAGACCCAGTACTTC. Amino acid sequence: CASSLGETQYF.

This chain uses TRBV4-1 with TRBJ2-5; TRBD1 matches 8 bases. The CDR3 is made up of 15 amino acids. The ends lost 2 bases at V and 5 bases at J; junction bases unmatched: 7. CDR1 and CDR2 from the germline V gene are MGHRA and YSYEKL. In DNA form, the CDR3 reads TGCGCCAGCAGCCAACGCCAGGGGGCCGCGGAGACCCAGTACTTC. Protein sequence: CASSQRQGAAETQYF.

This clone appeared once. Other DNA variants within this sample encode the same CDR3. V is TRBV30 and J is TRBJ2-1; 12 nucleotides agree with TRBD2. The trim removed 1 base at V and 5 bases at J, leaving 0 bases unmatched. CDR3 length: 14 amino acids. From germline, CDR1 is GTSNPN and CDR2 SVGIG (reference sequence). The CDR3 here is CAWSGLAGDNEQFF. CDR3 DNA: TGTGCCTGGAGTGGACTAGCGGGAGACAATGAGCAGTTCTTC.

The V gene is TRBV6-5, the J gene TRBJ2-1; D ambiguous. Germline values: CDR1 MNHEY, CDR2 SVGAGI. The CDR3 covers 15 residues. Deletions cut 4 bases from V and 0 bases from J, with 10 bases between. The CDR3 DNA reads as TGTGCCAGCAGTTCTCAGACGAGCTCCTACAATGAGCAGTTCTTC. Its translation is CASSSQTSSYNEQFF.

The chain carries TRBV2 and TRBJ2-3; 14 bases match TRBD2. This CDR3 is 16 amino acids long. Per germline, CDR1 SNHLY and CDR2 FYNNEI. J was trimmed by 5 bases and V by 5 bases; bases with no gene match: 6. The CDR3 sequence: CASSRLAGGLGDTQYF. The CDR3 region has the DNA TGTGCCAGCAGTAGACTAGCGGGGGGGCTAGGAGATACGCAGTATTTT.

Note on this clone: The same CDR3 can be traced to other DNA sequences in this sample. The gene calls are TRBV9 and TRBJ2-7; D may match TRBD1 or TRBD2 (5 bases each). The CDR3 is made up of 12 amino acids. With 0 bases removed from V and 5 bases from J, the gap between germline ends came to 6 bases. The V gene's germline CDR1 is SGDLS and CDR2 YYNGEE. CDR3 sequence: CASSVGGNEQYF. The CDR3 nucleotides read TGTGCCAGCAGCGTAGGGGGGAACGAGCAGTACTTC.

The J gene is TRBJ1-4, the V gene TRBV7-2; D is ambiguous. Trimming stripped 1 base from V and 8 bases from J, with 5 bases between. From germline, CDR1 is SGHTA and CDR2 FQGNSA. The CDR3 has 12 amino acids. The DNA of the CDR3 is TGTGCCAGCAGCTTAGGAGGAGAAAAACTGTTTTTT. Its protein is CASSLGGEKLFF.